The 3 T cell receptor beta chains below were found in one sample sequenced in a study of tumor-infiltrating lymphocytes in primary liver carcinoma. Germline DNA was also extracted, and blood RNA derived from unsorted whole blood. TCR beta cDNA was reverse-transcribed from roughly 520 ng of total RNA. The reaction used a constant-region primer and ProtoScript II reverse transcriptase. Slightly modified ARM-PCR, run as three nested multiplex PCR rounds, produced the TCR beta libraries. TRBV1-TRBV30 forward and Cbeta reverse primers drove the first two approximately 10-cycle rounds. TCRdb re-called the multiplex PCR reads through MiXCR, storing one row per CDR3 protein. The sample holds 300,000 to 400,000 distinct CDR3 sequences, about 61% seen once. Source material: peripheral blood. The receptors originated from a man aged 35 to 55 with primary liver carcinoma and hepatitis B virus infection.

The V call is TRBV6-1, the J call TRBJ2-7, with D unclear. V lost 10 bases to trimming and J lost 6 bases, with 16 bases between them. Germline V CDR1 and CDR2: MNHNS, SASEGT. This CDR3 contains 12 residues. CDR3 amino acids: CANRIVSSEQYF. In DNA form, the CDR3 reads TGTGCCAACAGAATAGTATCGAGCGAGCAGTACTTC.

As concerns this clonotype: The final CDR3 position lacks the conserved phenylalanine or tryptophan, pointing to a likely read error. The V gene is TRBV11-1, the J gene TRBJ1-5, with D perhaps TRBD1 (5 bases). Looked up from germline, CDR1 is SGHAT and CDR2 is FQDESV (reference sequence). V lost 3 bases and J lost 4, with 7 bases in between. The CDR3 length is 13 residues. Here the CDR3 DNA reads TGTGCCAGCAGCTTCAGACAGAATCAGCCCCAGCATTAT. This translates into CASSFRQNQPQHY.

As concerns this clonotype: This may arise from a read error, as a much more abundant clone is one base away. The chain couples TRBV6-1 to TRBJ2-7, with TRBD1 identical over 9 bases. From germline, CDR1 is MNHNS and CDR2 SASEGT. The CDR3 spans 13 residues. The J segment lost 9 bases and the V segment lost 5 bases, leaving 8 bases of the junction unmatched. The CDR3 is CASSWDRAVVQYF. In nucleotides, the CDR3 is TGTGCCAGCAGTTGGGACAGGGCCGTCGTGCAGTACTTC.